This T cell receptor beta chain was sequenced during a study of blood T cell repertoires in COVID-19. This clone was recorded only once. Profiling relied on immunoSEQ multiplex PCR, and the TCRdb table lists in-frame clones only, not all of them. The table shows about 62,000 clones, with approximately 87% occurring only once. The clonotype originates from a woman in her sixties with acute or convalescent COVID-19. Sequenced input: peripheral blood.

CDR3 residues: CASSSGGTNEKLFF. CDR3 nucleotides: TGCGCCAGCAGCTCTGGGGGGACTAATGAAAAACTGTTTTTT. The chain carries TRBV5-1 and TRBJ1-4, with a possible D match to TRBD1 (5 bases). There are 14 residues in the CDR3. Trimming shortened V by 3 bases and J by 2 bases, and 8 bases separated the two germline ends. Germline CDR1 reads SGHRS; CDR2 reads YFSETQ. Based on the CDR3 plus reference TRBV5-1 and TRBJ1-4, the full variable domain is KAGVTQTPRYLIKTRGQQVTLSCSPISGHRSVSWYQQTPGQGLQFLFEYFSETQRNKGNFPGRFSGRQFSNSRSEMNVSTLELGDSALYLCASSSGGTNEKLFFGSGTQLSVL.